The 3 T cell receptor beta chains in this list originate from one sample, sequenced in a study of technical replicates of blood from a handful of donors. The protocol was immunoSEQ multiplex PCR, while the TCRdb copy is restricted to in-frame clones and leaves out a portion. The data hold almost 90,000 clones, with about 94% observed a single time. The specimen sequenced was T cells isolated from PBMCs. The receptor set was obtained from a human donor in good health.

The rearrangement joins TRBV23-1 to TRBJ1-5; 9 bases match TRBD1. TRBV23-1 is annotated as an ORF whose role is uncertain. The V gene end was trimmed by 7 bases and the J gene end by 0 bases; junction bases not matched to a gene: 10. The CDR3 runs 17 residues. The CDR3 nucleotides are TGCGCCAGCAAGCTACAGGGGGCACCTTATAGCAATCAGCCCCAGCATTTT. Its protein is CASKLQGAPYSNQPQHF.

The V call is TRBV28, the J call TRBJ2-2; possible D gene TRBD2, 6 bases. V lost 3 bases and J 7 bases, leaving 21 bases between the germline ends. The CDR3 is 17 amino acids. Germline V gene data show CDR1 as MDHEN and CDR2 as SYDVKM. The chain's CDR3 is CASSFWGSRERGGELFF. The DNA for the CDR3 is TGTGCCAGCAGTTTTTGGGGGTCACGGGAGAGGGGCGGGGAGCTGTTTTTT.

The chain carries TRBV11-2 and TRBJ1-4, with 9 bases matching TRBD1. Germline V lookup: CDR1 SGHAT, CDR2 FQNNGV. The ends lost 1 base at V and 4 bases at J; junction bases unmatched: 10. The CDR3 spans 18 residues. DNA of the CDR3: TGTGCCAGCAGCTTAGGACTTCCGGGACAGGGCGGTAATGAAAAACTGTTTTTT. It yields the protein CASSLGLPGQGGNEKLFF.